This TCR beta chain came from a study of cytomegalovirus exposure and HLA in healthy donors (dated by TCRdb to 2015 to 2018). About the investigation overall: According to an earlier analysis of a few hundred of the donors, some 180 million T cells yielded 117 million unique TCR beta sequences and approximately 280 Gb of sequence data. An early release covering around 630 HLA-typed donors comprised about 290 gigabases of sequencing data and around 86 million unique TCR sequences. Among the roughly 400 genotyped donors, approximately 76% belonged to the genetic ancestry cluster associated with self-reported Caucasian donors. The study aimed to test whether cataloging public T cell receptors could reveal signatures of past pathogen exposure. The study profiled the T cell repertoires of hundreds of subjects by immunosequencing and related them to cytomegalovirus serostatus. Along with the roughly 700-subject first cohort, a separate validation cohort of 120 different subjects was used. The study combined high-throughput TCR immunosequencing, statistical association of individual TCRs with disease status, and machine learning to predict cytomegalovirus infection status. To study patterns of TCR occurrence, a later analysis re-analyzed previously published TCR beta repertoires from 600 to 750 donors and added high-resolution HLA genotyping. Rather than using new phenotypic data, the later analysis identified candidate immune exposures from TCR beta sequences and from how often those sequences occurred across donors. An earlier analysis of some 500 of the donors used high-throughput TCR beta sequencing to judge whether each TCR beta V gene segment behaved as functional or pseudogenic. Donor age, sex, ethnicity and CMV serostatus were collected together with the repertoire data. A later genetic analysis took genome-wide SNP genotypes for about 65% of the 666 donors and used that subset as a discovery cohort. All discovery cohort repertoires had been generated using a single sequencing platform. Class I and class II HLA loci were covered by the typing at four-digit resolution. Typing coverage differed by locus: A, B, C, DRB1 and DQB1 were typed in about 620-630 donors, DQA1 in 522, DPA1 in approximately 610, and DPB1 in just under 480. Because of strong linkage in the cohort, five DR-DQ haplotypes were treated as single units for association and clustering. Among around 400 genotyped donors of the cohort, an average of approximately 220,000 unique TCR beta nucleotide sequences was sequenced per donor, of which about 19% were non-productive.

The receptor library was made with the immunoSEQ multiplex PCR assay. For the multiplex PCR, a mixture combining 60 forward primers for TCR Vbeta segments and 13 reverse primers for TCR Jbeta segments was used. A multiplex PCR assay on genomic DNA amplified the CDR3 region of rearranged TCR beta genes. The amplified TCR beta libraries were sequenced on the Illumina HiSeq System as 87-base-pair reads. From the authors' description of their analysis: A later analysis counted tens of millions of unique TCR beta chains across the 550 to 700 repertoires, and some 11 million of these chains were shared by at least two donors. Raw reads were error-corrected and collapsed into unique sequences with a nearest-neighbor algorithm that merged closely related sequences to remove PCR and sequencing errors. To assign V, D and J gene segments, CDR3 sequences were aligned to IMGT reference sequences. Each retained sequence needed at least a six-nucleotide match to both a V gene segment and a J gene segment. Rearrangements were called productive when the CDR3 lacked stop codons and stayed in frame with V and J; all others were non-productive. Following IMGT convention, CDR3 was defined as the stretch from the second conserved V-encoded cysteine up to the conserved J-encoded phenylalanine. The earlier analysis of 500 to 750 of the donors excluded any sequence lacking an unambiguous match to a single V gene segment. In an earlier analysis of a few hundred of the donors, V segments were called functional above 56.7% productive rearrangements and were called segregating when the between-donor standard deviation exceeded 5%. A statistical classification framework was built to diagnose cytomegalovirus status from the catalog of TCR beta chain sequences. In a later analysis, TCR nucleotide sequences were compared against IMGT/GENE-DB human TR gene sequences so that V and J genes could be assigned. In a later analysis, CDR3 sequences and most-parsimonious VDJ recombination scenarios were assigned using the TCRdist pipeline. In a later analysis, each TCR beta chain was defined by its CDR3 amino acid sequence together with its V-gene family, and reads without a unique V-gene family were excluded. As a way to deal with suspected cross-contamination and a sequencing artifact, a later analysis dropped under 600 nucleotide sequences that were highly shared and had low generation probability. In a later analysis, a clonal expansion index for each public chain was calculated from normalized within-repertoire ranks of inferred template counts. Generation probabilities in a later analysis came from a VDJ recombination model fitted to out-of-frame rearrangements, and those results were checked against IGoR. In a later analysis, TCR-TCR, TCR-HLA and TCR-CMV co-occurrence was scored with hypergeometric tests, and a repertoire-size bias correction was applied to TCR pairs. In a later analysis, false discovery rates were estimated by permuting HLA or CMV assignments 20 times. A later analysis grouped co-occurring TCRs with DBSCAN, adding TCRdist sequence similarity when clustering within HLA-allele-positive subsets. Co-occurrence clustering excluded repertoires with fewer than 30,000 or more than 120,000 public chains, plus five with anomalous nucleotide sharing. Imported from immuneACCESS, the table was reduced by TCRdb to in-frame sequences with V and J called. These copies leave out some clones; in studies compared against another copy, an unresolved V gene accounts for under half, and the cause of the remainder is not known. D and trimming come from the DNA, and the V and J calls and clone size come from that table. The sample contains 90,000 to 150,000 clones, less than 65% of them found a single time. The leading ten clones occupy about 9.1% of the sample.

The cohort consisted of hundreds of healthy bone marrow donors. At the time of sampling, all cohort members were nominally healthy, though unrecorded immune exposures were likely present. The donor was CMV seropositive and belonged to the group of a few hundred seropositive cohort members. A peripheral blood sample was provided by each donor, and peripheral blood mononuclear cells were used for TCR beta sequencing. Genomic DNA was extracted from the blood cell samples with the Qiagen DNeasy Blood Extraction Kit. For CDR1 and CDR2, the germline V gene lists MDHEN and SYDVKM. The CDR3 spans 15 residues, from the cysteine through the phenylalanine. Of the read, only the CDR3 DNA is kept; its 45 bases are in frame from base 1. The V and J ends are trimmed by 6 bases and 5 bases, leaving 17 bases between them. As concerns this clone: Its antigen target is currently unknown. No much larger clone exists at a distance of one base, and base qualities are not known.

The paper as a whole reports these results and caveats: A later analysis associated roughly 17,000 TCR beta sequences with specific HLA alleles at a false discovery rate of 0.05. Because the 87-base-pair reads could not distinguish some IMGT-functional V segments, including TRBV6-2 and TRBV6-3, those segments were excluded. A further reported finding was that TCR beta sequences accurately predicted the HLA-A and HLA-B alleles for most subjects in the first cohort. Immune exposure information for the cohort was limited to CMV serostatus. According to the authors, the approach could potentially be generalized to other disease states and immunological phenotypes. The classifier was reported to diagnose cytomegalovirus status with high specificity and sensitivity in both the original cohort and the validation cohort. In an earlier analysis of about 600 of the donors, most TCR beta V segments appeared in productive rearrangements about 90% or about 30% of the time, broadly matching IMGT annotations. A few of the identified cytomegalovirus-associated TCR beta chains were confirmed in vitro to be specific for cytomegalovirus antigens. Presence/absence analyses assumed roughly uniform sequencing depth across donors, an assumption that may not hold. In this cohort, only TCR beta chains were sequenced, and detectable features were limited by the absence of alpha or paired-chain data. A total of about 180 TCR beta chains were listed by the study as associated with cytomegalovirus. In a later analysis, several top co-occurrence clusters were reported to appear linked to parvovirus B19, influenza, CMV and Epstein-Barr virus. In a later analysis, HLA-associated TCR beta chains showed more clonal expansion and lower generation probabilities than non-associated chains that were equally common. A later analysis found that TCR association rates varied across HLA loci, with DRB1 alleles showing the most associated TCRs and HLA-C alleles the fewest. Across donors, most TCR sequences were observed very rarely, whereas some public TCRs were present in many individuals. Because counts were too low, under 20 rarely observed V segments, including chromosome 9 orphons, were left out of the earlier analysis of 587 of the donors. Assigning TCR associations to individual alleles was difficult when HLA alleles, especially DR and DQ, strongly co-occurred. An association between a missense DCLRE1C variant and V-gene and J-gene trimming of TCR beta chains was found in a later genetic analysis and replicated in an independent cohort. Because some donors lacked HLA typing at each locus, the association tests relied only on the typed subset. Correlated functional status among segregating V segments might be attributable to linkage disequilibrium, but an unknown experimental factor could not be ruled out. In a later analysis, most CMV-associated TCR beta chains were found to appear HLA-restricted, with HLA associations seemingly driven largely by CMV exposure. A cluster of highly shared sequence variants was judged likely to represent a technical artifact of the sequencing pipeline. A later genetic analysis reported fewer N-insertions in productive TCRs among donors in an Asian-associated ancestry cluster than the roughly 700-donor mean.

Specimen: PBMCs. This clonotype was sampled from a man aged 40-49 years in good health and CMV-seropositive. The chain is encoded by TRBV28 joined to TRBJ1-5; the D gene is perhaps TRBD1, on 5 matching bases. The bases are TGTGCCAGCAGCCGGGCCTCGGGGGGGGATCAGCCCCAGCATTTT. Its amino acids are CASSRASGGDQPQHF.